These T cell receptor beta chains were read from a single sample in a study of blood T cell repertoires in COVID-19. Profiling relied on immunoSEQ multiplex PCR, and the TCRdb table lists in-frame clones only, not all of them. The table includes some 120,000 clones, just under 85% detected once. Sequencing was carried out using peripheral blood. Receptor source: a human donor in a cohort sampled during active COVID-19. Both conserved end residues are part of each CDR3. Fields, in order: J gene, V gene, clone size, D gene, CDR3 protein, CDR3 DNA. A D gene is named only where the DNA matches it firmly. Where a row states a size, it is once, few, many or the class of an expanded clone; other rows omit it.

TRBJ1-2	TRBV12-5	.	.	CASGPAVWEDGYTF	TGTGCTAGTGGCCCCGCCGTTTGGGAGGATGGCTACACCTTC
TRBJ2-1	TRBV11-2	once	.	CASSRPPPRGPEQFF	TGTGCCAGCAGCCGACCTCCCCCCAGGGGCCCTGAGCAGTTCTTC
TRBJ2-5	TRBV6-5	.	.	CASSRDRSETQYF	TGTGCCAGCAGTAGAGACAGAAGCGAGACCCAGTACTTC
TRBJ1-5	TRBV9	.	.	CASGRDSNQPQHF	TGTGCCAGCGGTAGAGATAGCAATCAGCCCCAGCATTTT
TRBJ2-5	TRBV7-9	few	.	CASSFQGRQETQYF	TGTGCCAGCAGCTTTCAGGGGCGGCAAGAGACCCAGTACTTC
TRBJ2-5	TRBV9	few	TRBD1	CASSGGQGETQYF	TGTGCCAGCAGCGGTGGACAGGGGGAGACCCAGTACTTC
TRBJ2-5	TRBV27	once	TRBD1	CASRRQGAGETQYF	TGTGCCAGCAGAAGACAGGGGGCAGGGGAGACCCAGTACTTC
TRBJ1-2	TRBV15	.	.	CATSRDPGANYGYTF	TGTGCCACCAGCAGAGATCCGGGGGCTAACTATGGCTACACCTTC
TRBJ2-3	TRBV2	.	.	CASSGDGTDTDTQYF	TGTGCCAGCAGCGGAGACGGGACTGACACAGATACGCAGTATTTT
TRBJ2-1	TRBV5-1	.	.	CASSPTGEAYNEQFF	TGCGCCAGCAGCCCGACAGGCGAAGCCTACAATGAGCAGTTCTTC
TRBJ1-5	TRBV6-1	.	TRBD1	CASSELVGDRYSNQPQHF	TGTGCCAGCAGTGAACTTGTCGGGGACAGATATAGCAATCAGCCCCAGCATTTT
TRBJ1-2	TRBV19	.	TRBD1	CASTTGTGLYGYTF	TGTGCCAGTACCACCGGGACAGGGCTCTATGGCTACACCTTC
TRBJ2-1	TRBV6-1	few	.	CASSESQGRSNEQFF	TGTGCCAGCAGTGAATCGCAGGGTCGATCCAATGAGCAGTTCTTC
TRBJ2-7	TRBV6-1	.	TRBD1	CASSEERGRYEQYF	TGTGCCAGCAGTGAAGAGAGGGGGCGATACGAGCAGTACTTC
TRBJ2-7	TRBV3-1/TRBV3-2	.	TRBD2	CASSRPTSGGRTYEQYF	TGTGCCAGCAGCCGCCCGACTAGCGGGGGGAGAACCTACGAGCAGTACTTC
TRBJ2-7	TRBV5-5	.	TRBD2	CASSLSGGPSYEQYF	TGTGCCAGCAGCTTAAGCGGGGGGCCCTCCTACGAGCAGTACTTC
TRBJ1-1	TRBV19	.	TRBD1	CASSIGGGFMNTEAFF	TGTGCCAGTAGTATAGGAGGGGGCTTCATGAACACTGAAGCTTTCTTT
TRBJ1-2	TRBV6-5	once	TRBD1	CASSTIGQGYGYTF	TGTGCCAGCAGCACAATAGGACAGGGGTACGGCTACACCTTC
TRBJ2-7	TRBV19	few	.	CASSIAPDGYEQYF	TGTGCCAGTAGTATAGCCCCAGACGGGTACGAGCAGTACTTC
TRBJ2-4	TRBV29-1	.	TRBD1	CSVGTGGQNIQYF	TGCAGCGTCGGTACAGGGGGCCAAAACATTCAGTACTTC